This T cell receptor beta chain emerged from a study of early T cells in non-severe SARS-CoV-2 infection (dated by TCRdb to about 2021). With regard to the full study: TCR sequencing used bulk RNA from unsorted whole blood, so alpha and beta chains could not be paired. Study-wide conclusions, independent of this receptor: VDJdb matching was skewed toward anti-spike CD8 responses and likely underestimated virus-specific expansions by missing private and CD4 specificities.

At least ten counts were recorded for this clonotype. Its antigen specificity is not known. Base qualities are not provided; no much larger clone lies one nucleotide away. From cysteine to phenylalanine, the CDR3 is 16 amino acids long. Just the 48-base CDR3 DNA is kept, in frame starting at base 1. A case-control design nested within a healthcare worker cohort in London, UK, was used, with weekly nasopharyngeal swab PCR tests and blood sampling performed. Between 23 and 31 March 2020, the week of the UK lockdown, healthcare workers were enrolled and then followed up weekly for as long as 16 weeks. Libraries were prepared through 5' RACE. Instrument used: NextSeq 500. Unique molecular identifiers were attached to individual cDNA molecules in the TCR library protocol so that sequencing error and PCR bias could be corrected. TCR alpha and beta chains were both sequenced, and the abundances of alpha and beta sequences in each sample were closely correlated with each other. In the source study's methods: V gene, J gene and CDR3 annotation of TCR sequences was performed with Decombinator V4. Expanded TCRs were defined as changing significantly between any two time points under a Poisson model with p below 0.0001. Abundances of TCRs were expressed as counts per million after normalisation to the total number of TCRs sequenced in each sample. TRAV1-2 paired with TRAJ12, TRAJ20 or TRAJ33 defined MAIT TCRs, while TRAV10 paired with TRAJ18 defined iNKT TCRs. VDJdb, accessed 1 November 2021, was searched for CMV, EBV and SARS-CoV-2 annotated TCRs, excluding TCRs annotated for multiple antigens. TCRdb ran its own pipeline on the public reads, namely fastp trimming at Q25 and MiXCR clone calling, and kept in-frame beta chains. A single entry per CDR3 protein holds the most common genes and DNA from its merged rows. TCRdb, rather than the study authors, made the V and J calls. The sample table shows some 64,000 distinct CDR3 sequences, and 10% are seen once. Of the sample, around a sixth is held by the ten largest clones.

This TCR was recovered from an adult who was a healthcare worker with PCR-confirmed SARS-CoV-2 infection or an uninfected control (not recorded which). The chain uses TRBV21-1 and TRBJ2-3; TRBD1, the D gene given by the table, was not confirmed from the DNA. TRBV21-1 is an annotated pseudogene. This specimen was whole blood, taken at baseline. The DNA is TGTGCCAGCAGCAAAGTTGACAGGGGAAGCACAGATACGCAGTATTTT. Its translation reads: CASSKVDRGSTDTQYF.